Below, one T cell receptor beta chain is given with its context. This CDR3 is built from 13 residues. Germline CDR1 SGDLS, CDR2 YYNGEE. J was trimmed by 7 bases and V by 0 bases; bases with no gene match: 1. Here immunoSEQ multiplex PCR was the method, and the copy in TCRdb shows in-frame clones only, minus some. The sample comprises approximately 380,000 clones, around nine tenths of which are singletons, and 1.2% rests with the top ten. These data belong to a study of blood T cell repertoires in COVID-19. Cohorts were assigned according to the clinical history that participants reported. This clonotype was sampled from a woman under 30 who had recovered from COVID-19. Sequenced material: PBMCs or T cells enriched from blood (not recorded which). The chain has TRBV9 and TRBJ2-7, with 10 bases that match TRBD2. CDR3 in amino acids: CASSVELAGEQYF. As DNA, the CDR3 is TGTGCCAGCAGCGTAGAACTAGCGGGGGAGCAGTACTTC.